This T cell receptor beta chain is from a study of blood T cell repertoires in COVID-19. Study background: Some COVID-19 samples were acute and others convalescent; all came from the United States, Italy and Spain. Sample material is recorded as cDNA or gDNA derived from T cells, B-cell-depleted T cells, or PBMCs.

Patients from Seattle were sampled longitudinally, starting during active infection. This clone came up once. V was clipped by 5 bases and J by 4 bases, with 12 bases between them. The CDR3 contains 14 residues. Germline V gene sequence: CDR1 LNHDA, CDR2 SQIVND (reference sequence). In the original analysis: Nucleated cell counts were estimated from reference gene primer amplification. Profiled with immunoSEQ multiplex PCR; TCRdb holds only in-frame clones, not every one. The DNA was the basis for D and trimming; V, J and clone size are from that table. The repertoire has roughly 260,000 clones, about nine tenths of them found once; the top ten carry about 2.5%.

The source of this sequence is a young adult with COVID-19, enrolled during active disease. The J gene is TRBJ2-1, the V gene TRBV19; possible D gene TRBD2, 6 bases. Material: peripheral blood. CDR3: CASSSSAGYNEQFF. The CDR3 DNA sequence: TGTGCCAGTAGTTCCTCCGCGGGGTACAATGAGCAGTTCTTC.